This T cell receptor beta chain is drawn from a study of T-cell reconstitution after alpha-beta-depleted transplantation in children. Whole-study findings and limits: Surviving recipient T cells and intrathymic progenitors accounted for some patients' high TCRbeta diversity at day 60. Alpha-beta T cells about two months after transplant reportedly derived from several hundred expanded graft clones. The authors attributed T-cell counts and diversity one year after transplant mostly to newly produced T cells.

For TCRbeta, the library was prepared with unique molecular identifiers. A single record per CDR3 protein comes from TCRdb applying MiXCR to the PCR reads. The repertoire holds around 180,000 distinct CDR3 sequences, with over 8.5% as singletons. The CDR3 is made up of 15 amino acids. With 5 bases clipped from V and 5 bases from J, the junction kept 9 bases outside the gene matches. This clonotype was observed many times. Antigen: not known. Here the sequenced sample was PBMCs, taken before TCRalphabeta/CD19-depleted stem cell transplant. The chain carries TRBV12-3 or TRBV12-4 and TRBJ2-1, with 7 positions matching TRBD2. The receptor was isolated from a boy younger than 10 with acute myeloid leukemia, due to receive a stem cell transplant. The CDR3 DNA reads TGTGCCAGCAGTCATAAGCGGGGAGGGCACAATGAGCAGTTCTTC. This encodes CASSHKRGGHNEQFF.